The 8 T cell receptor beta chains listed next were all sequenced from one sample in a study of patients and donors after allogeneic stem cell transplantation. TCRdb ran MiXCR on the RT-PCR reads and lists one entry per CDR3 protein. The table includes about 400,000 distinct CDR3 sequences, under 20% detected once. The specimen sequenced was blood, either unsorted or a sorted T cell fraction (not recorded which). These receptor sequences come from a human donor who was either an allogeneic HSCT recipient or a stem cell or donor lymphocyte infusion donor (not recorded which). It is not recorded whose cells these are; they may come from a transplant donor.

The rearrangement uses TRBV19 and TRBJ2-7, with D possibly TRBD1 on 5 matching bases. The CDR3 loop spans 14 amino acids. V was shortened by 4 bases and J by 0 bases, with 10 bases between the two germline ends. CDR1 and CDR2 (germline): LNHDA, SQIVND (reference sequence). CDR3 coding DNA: TGTGCCAGTAGTAACCTCGACAGCTCCTACGAGCAGTACTTC. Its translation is CASSNLDSSYEQYF.

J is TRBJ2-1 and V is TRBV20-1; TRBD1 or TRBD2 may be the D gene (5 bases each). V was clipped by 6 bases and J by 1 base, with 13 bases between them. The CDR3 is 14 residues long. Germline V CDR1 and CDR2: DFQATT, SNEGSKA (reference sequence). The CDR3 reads CSAEEGRSYNEQFF. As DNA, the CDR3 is TGCAGTGCCGAAGAGGGGAGATCCTACAATGAGCAGTTCTTC.

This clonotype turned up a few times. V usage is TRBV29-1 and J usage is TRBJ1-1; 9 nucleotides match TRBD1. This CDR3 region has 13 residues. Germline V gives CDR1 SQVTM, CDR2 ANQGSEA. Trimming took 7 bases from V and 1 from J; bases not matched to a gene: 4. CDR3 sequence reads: CSAGGQGNTEAFF. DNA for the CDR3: TGCAGCGCTGGGGGACAGGGGAACACTGAAGCTTTCTTT.

CDR3 sequence reads: CASSSPTGLPLAKNIQYF. The CDR3 nucleotides are TGTGCCAGCAGCTCGCCAACCGGACTGCCACTAGCCAAAAACATTCAGTACTTC. The chain recombines TRBV7-8 with TRBJ2-4; maybe TRBD2 (5 bases). The germline V gene encodes CDR1 SGHVS and CDR2 FQNEAQ. The CDR3 totals 18 residues. V dropped 4 bases and J dropped 0 bases, with 19 bases sitting between them.

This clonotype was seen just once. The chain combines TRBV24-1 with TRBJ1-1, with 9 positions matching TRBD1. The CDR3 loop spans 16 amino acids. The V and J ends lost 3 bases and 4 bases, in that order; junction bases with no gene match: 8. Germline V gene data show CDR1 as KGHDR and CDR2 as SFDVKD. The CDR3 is CATSDHGQGRITEAFF. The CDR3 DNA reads TGTGCCACCAGTGATCACGGACAGGGGAGGATCACTGAAGCTTTCTTT.

The CDR3 region has the DNA TGTGCCAGCAGCAAAGCCGGAGAGGGAAAGAATGGCTACACCTTC. Protein: CASSKAGEGKNGYTF. J is TRBJ1-2 and V is TRBV21-1. TRBV21-1 is a recognized pseudogene. The CDR3 extends over 15 amino acids.

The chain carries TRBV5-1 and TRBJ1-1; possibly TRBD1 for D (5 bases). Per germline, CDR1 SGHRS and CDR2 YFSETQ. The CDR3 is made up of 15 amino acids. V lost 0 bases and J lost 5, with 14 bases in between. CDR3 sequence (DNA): TGCGCCAGCAGCTTGGAGTCGGGGCGGAGAACTGAAGCTTTCTTT. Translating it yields CASSLESGRRTEAFF.

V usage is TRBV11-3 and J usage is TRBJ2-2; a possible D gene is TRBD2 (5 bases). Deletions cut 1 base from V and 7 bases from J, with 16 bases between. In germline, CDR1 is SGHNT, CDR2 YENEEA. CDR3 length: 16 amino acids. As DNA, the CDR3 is TGTGCCAGCAGCTTAGCCGACGGGATAGGCAACGGGGAGCTGTTTTTT. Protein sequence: CASSLADGIGNGELFF.